Below are 24 T cell receptor beta chains sequenced from a single sample in a study of blood T cell repertoires in COVID-19. TCRdb's copy holds only in-frame clones and misses some; the assay was immunoSEQ multiplex PCR. Among about 220,000 clones listed, 86% were seen once. Sequencing was carried out using peripheral blood. The receptors shown here come from a woman aged 45 to 65 with COVID-19, enrolled during active disease.

V is TRBV19 and J is TRBJ1-2; a weak D match, TRBD1 (5 bases). V was shortened by 4 bases and J by 2 bases, with 11 bases between the two germline ends. The CDR3 length is 14 residues. Germline assignment: CDR1 LNHDA and CDR2 SQIVND (reference sequence). The CDR3 sequence is CASSTAGGNYGYTF. For the CDR3, the DNA is TGTGCCAGTAGTACGGCCGGGGGAAACTATGGCTACACCTTC.

The CDR3 bases are TGTGCCAGCAGCGAGGGAATAGCGCGCACCGGGGAGCTGTTTTTT. Encoded protein: CASSEGIARTGELFF. V is TRBV9 and J is TRBJ2-2, with D possibly matching TRBD2 (5 bases). Germline V gives CDR1 SGDLS, CDR2 YYNGEE. V was trimmed by 3 bases and J by 4 bases, leaving 13 bases between them. There are 15 residues in the CDR3.

V gene TRBV9 combines with J gene TRBJ2-2, with 11 bases identical to TRBD2. The ends lost 3 bases at V and 2 bases at J; junction bases unmatched: 6. The CDR3 consists of 17 residues. Germline lookup yields CDR1 SGDLS and CDR2 YYNGEE. CDR3 residues: CASSATSGGLNTGELFF. CDR3 DNA sequence: TGTGCCAGCAGCGCAACTAGCGGGGGCCTAAACACCGGGGAGCTGTTTTTT.

This CDR3 is CASRKGQGLNTQYF. For the CDR3, the DNA is TGTGCCAGTAGAAAGGGACAGGGTTTGAATACGCAGTATTTT. This chain joins TRBV19 and TRBJ2-3, with 9 bases fitting TRBD1. Germline V gives CDR1 LNHDA, CDR2 SQIVND (reference sequence). The ends lost 6 bases at V and 7 bases at J; junction bases unmatched: 8. CDR3 length: 14 residues.

The rearrangement joins TRBV4-1 to TRBJ1-4; D might be TRBD1 (6 bases). Germline V gene sequence: CDR1 MGHRA, CDR2 YSYEKL. V was clipped by 1 base and J by 8 bases, with 17 bases between them. This CDR3 has 16 amino acids. CDR3 sequence (DNA): TGCGCCAGCAGCCAAGCAGTAACAGGGATACTCGAAAAACTGTTTTTT. Translating it yields CASSQAVTGILEKLFF.

This clone occurred many times. This sequence joins TRBV9 and TRBJ2-4; 7 bases line up with TRBD1. The CDR3 is 19 residues long. V lost 4 bases and J lost 0; bases outside the gene matches: 16. From germline, CDR1 is SGDLS and CDR2 YYNGEE. The CDR3 loop reads CASSPLDRPIKLAKNIQYF. In nucleotides, the CDR3 is TGTGCCAGCAGCCCATTGGACAGGCCTATTAAACTAGCCAAAAACATTCAGTACTTC.

In regard to this clone: An end of the junction does not agree with germline; a read error may underlie this. V is TRBV12-3 or TRBV12-4 and J is TRBJ2-1; 11 bases align to TRBD2. The CDR3 loop spans 11 amino acids. The CDR3 region is CASSFLAGGVF. In nucleotides, the CDR3 is TGTGCCAGCAGTTTCTTAGCGGGAGGGGTCTTC.

This clone showed up just once. This chain joins TRBV6-5 and TRBJ2-7; 13 bases match TRBD2. V lost 5 bases and J lost 3; bases outside the gene matches: 4. CDR1 MNHEY and CDR2 SVGAGI come from the germline V gene. The length of the CDR3 is 15 residues. This CDR3 reads CASSLTSGGVYEQYF. The CDR3 nucleotides read TGTGCCAGCAGTCTAACTAGCGGGGGGGTCTACGAGCAGTACTTC.

The chain carries TRBV5-5 and TRBJ1-1, with unresolved D. This CDR3 has 12 residues. Trimming removed 0 bases at V and 11 bases at J, with 11 bases between. The germline CDR1 and CDR2 sequences are SGHKS and YYEKEE (reference sequence). CDR3 region: CASSLVREGAFF. DNA for the CDR3: TGTGCCAGCAGCTTGGTGAGGGAGGGTGCTTTCTTT. The whole variable domain, filled in from reference TRBV5-5 and TRBJ1-1, reads DAGVTQSPTHLIKTRGQQVTLRCSPISGHKSVSWYQQVLGQGPQFIFQYYEKEERGRGNFPDRFSARQFPNYSSELNVNALLLGDSALYLCASSLVREGAFFGQGTRLTVV.

The rearrangement joins TRBV19 to TRBJ2-2; 7 positions match TRBD2. Trimming removed 5 bases from V and 6 bases from J; junction bases left unmatched: 9. Germline CDR1 LNHDA, CDR2 SQIVND (reference sequence). The CDR3 is made up of 15 amino acids. The DNA of the CDR3 is TGTGCCAGTAGTGGGAGAGGGAGGGGATCCGGGGAGCTGTTTTTT. Protein: CASSGRGRGSGELFF.

This sequence joins TRBV5-1 and TRBJ2-5, with 7 bases aligning to TRBD2. The junction had 10 bases not matched to a gene; V was cut back by 0 bases and J by 2 bases. Germline V CDR1 and CDR2: SGHRS, YFSETQ. The CDR3 runs to 17 residues. CDR3 in amino acids: CASSLDAVLAAQETQYF. Here the CDR3 DNA reads TGCGCCAGCAGCTTGGACGCCGTGCTAGCGGCACAAGAGACCCAGTACTTC.

The chain employs TRBV24-1 and TRBJ2-1; D is possibly TRBD1 (6 bases). V was shortened by 6 bases and J by 0 bases, with 14 bases between the two germline ends. Germline V CDR1 and CDR2: KGHDR, SFDVKD. This CDR3 is 16 amino acids long. The CDR3 DNA follows: TGTGCCACCAGTATAGGACAGTGGAGCTCCTACAATGAGCAGTTCTTC. Protein product: CATSIGQWSSYNEQFF.

The genes are TRBV2 and TRBJ2-1, with TRBD2 matching over 11 bases. Trimming removed 2 bases from V and 13 bases from J; junction bases left unmatched: 7. CDR1 is SNHLY and CDR2 is FYNNEI in the germline V gene. The CDR3 contains 14 residues. The DNA for the CDR3 is TGTGCCAGCAGTGAAATTGTAGCGGGGGGGCTACAGTTCTTC. Amino acids: CASSEIVAGGLQFF. Variable domain in full (rest from reference TRBV2 and TRBJ2-1): EPEVTQTPSHQVTQMGQEVILRCVPISNHLYFYWYRQILGQKVEFLVSFYNNEISEKSEIFDDQFSVERPDGSNFTLKIRSTKLEDSAMYFCASSEIVAGGLQFFGPGTRLTVL.

The chain uses TRBV4-1 and TRBJ1-5; 7 bases map to TRBD1. Germline V gene sequence: CDR1 MGHRA, CDR2 YSYEKL. The CDR3 has 15 amino acids. V gave up 3 bases and J gave up 3 bases; unmatched junction bases: 5. The CDR3 DNA follows: TGCGCCAGCAGCCATTGGACAGGCGCCAATCAGCCCCAGCATTTT. This gives the protein CASSHWTGANQPQHF.

V usage is TRBV6-5 and J usage is TRBJ1-2; D call uncertain. CDR1 is MNHEY, CDR2 SVGAGI, per germline. This CDR3 contains 15 residues. The ends were cut back, 5 bases at V and 9 bases at J, with 22 bases in the middle. The CDR3 coding sequence is TGTGCCAGCAGTACGGATGACGGGGAGGAGTCGAGCTACACCTTC. Encoded protein: CASSTDDGEESSYTF.

This chain joins TRBV4-1 and TRBJ2-3; 8 bases fit TRBD2. This CDR3 region has 14 residues. V was clipped by 4 bases and J by 5 bases; unmatched bases: 5. Germline values: CDR1 MGHRA, CDR2 YSYEKL. The CDR3: CASSRGGLEDTQYF. In nucleotides, the CDR3 is TGCGCCAGCAGCCGCGGGGGGTTGGAAGATACGCAGTATTTT.

The chain couples TRBV11-3 to TRBJ2-1; a possible D gene is TRBD2 (6 bases). This CDR3 has 13 amino acids. The germline V gene encodes CDR1 SGHNT and CDR2 YENEEA. V lost 5 bases and J 4 bases, leaving 9 bases between the germline ends. The CDR3 is CASSAGPYNEQFF. CDR3 coding DNA: TGTGCCAGCAGCGCGGGACCGTACAATGAGCAGTTCTTC. Using reference TRBV11-3 and TRBJ2-1 for the parts outside the CDR3, the full variable domain is EAGVVQSPRYKIIEKKQPVAFWCNPISGHNTLYWYLQNLGQGPELLIRYENEEAVDDSQLPKDRFSAERLKGVDSTLKIQPAELGDSAVYLCASSAGPYNEQFFGPGTRLTVL.

The chain couples TRBV24-1 to TRBJ1-2; perhaps TRBD1 as D (5 bases). CDR1 is KGHDR and CDR2 is SFDVKD in the germline V gene. The CDR3 has 16 amino acids. V was cut by 2 bases and J by 3 bases, with 15 bases left in between. DNA for the CDR3: TGTGCCACCAGTGATTCTCGGACACCAACGCACTATGGCTACACCTTC. Translation: CATSDSRTPTHYGYTF.

The chain uses TRBV7-8 and TRBJ1-5; possible D gene TRBD1, 6 bases. Trimming removed 2 bases from V and 4 bases from J, with 12 bases in between. The CDR3 consists of 15 residues. Germline CDR1 reads SGHVS; CDR2 reads FQNEAQ. This CDR3 reads CASSLQGQGNQPQHF. CDR3 coding DNA: TGTGCCAGCAGCTTACAGGGACAAGGGAATCAGCCCCAGCATTTT.

The CDR3 protein is CASTLNGFGELFF. The DNA for the CDR3 is TGTGCCAGCACCCTCAACGGGTTCGGGGAGCTGTTTTTT. The J gene is TRBJ2-2, the V gene TRBV5-4, with unresolved D. The V end was cut by 6 bases, the J end by 7 bases, with 13 bases between. Germline CDR1 reads SGHNT; CDR2 reads YYREEE (reference sequence). This CDR3 contains 13 residues.

The chain carries TRBV19 and TRBJ2-3; D gene unclear. Germline lookup yields CDR1 LNHDA and CDR2 SQIVND (reference sequence). The CDR3 covers 11 residues. V lost 7 bases, J lost 6 bases, and 8 bases lay in between. In nucleotides, the CDR3 is TGTGCCAGTACCTACGGGGATACGCAGTATTTT. This codes for CASTYGDTQYF.

This clone was found a few times. This chain uses TRBV7-8 with TRBJ2-7; 9 nucleotides match TRBD1. V trimming: 5 bases; J trimming: 3 bases; junction bases outside the gene matches: 8. Germline CDR1 SGHVS, CDR2 FQNEAQ. The CDR3 length is 15 residues. This chain's CDR3 is CASSPRTGVNYEQYF. CDR3 DNA: TGTGCCAGCAGCCCCAGGACAGGGGTTAACTACGAGCAGTACTTC.

J is TRBJ1-2 and V is TRBV7-9; TRBD1 matches 11 bases. The CDR3 has 13 amino acids. J was trimmed by 5 bases and V by 5 bases; bases with no gene match: 1. The V gene's germline CDR1 is SEHNR and CDR2 FQNEAQ (reference sequence). The DNA for the CDR3 is TGTGCCAGCAGCGGGACAGGGGGGTATGGCTACACCTTC. This gives the protein CASSGTGGYGYTF.

CDR3 nucleotide sequence: TGTGCCAGTAGCTATTATCTCCCCCCAGGGATTAGGAGAGCTAATGAAAAACTGTTTTTT. It encodes CASSYYLPPGIRRANEKLFF. This rearrangement joins TRBV19 to TRBJ1-4; a weak D match, TRBD1 (5 bases). The V gene's germline CDR1 is LNHDA and CDR2 SQIVND (reference sequence). CDR3 length equals 20 residues. Trimming pared 6 bases from V and 3 bases from J, leaving 29 bases between.